This section outlines one T cell receptor beta chain sequence together with its context. This clone occurred a few times. Its antigen remains undetermined. No base quality information exists; no much larger clone differs at one position. This sample was included in a study of cytomegalovirus exposure and HLA in healthy donors (dated by TCRdb to between 2016 and 2019). Study-wide context: An earlier analysis of more than 550 of the donors reported about 300 Gb of sequence data and around 120 million unique TCR beta sequences obtained from roughly 170 million T cells. To predict cytomegalovirus infection status, the study combined high-throughput TCR immunosequencing, statistical association of individual TCRs with disease status, and machine learning. Of the roughly 400 genotyped donors, roughly 76% were placed in the genetic ancestry cluster associated with self-reported Caucasian donors. An earlier analysis of around 540 of the donors applied high-throughput TCR beta sequencing to assess whether each TCR beta V gene segment acted as functional or pseudogenic. A later analysis re-analyzed previously published TCR beta repertoires from 600 to 850 donors and added high-resolution HLA genotyping to study TCR occurrence patterns. The study profiled the T cell repertoires of 500 to 800 subjects by immunosequencing and related them to cytomegalovirus serostatus. A few DR-DQ haplotypes were treated as single units for association and clustering because of strong linkage in the cohort. A later genetic analysis used genome-wide SNP genotypes for about three fifths of the 666 donors, treating that subset as a discovery cohort. Alongside the repertoire data, information on donor age, sex, ethnicity and CMV serostatus was compiled. The aim of the study was to test whether cataloging public T cell receptors could identify signatures of past pathogen exposure. Approximately 300 gigabases of sequencing data and approximately 91 million unique TCR sequences made up an early release that covered over 550 HLA-typed donors. Typing coverage differed by locus: A, B, C, DRB1 and DQB1 were typed in roughly 620-630 donors, DQA1 in 500 to 550, DPA1 in 600 to 610, and DPB1 in 450 to 490. Among several hundred genotyped donors of the cohort, an average of approximately 240,000 unique TCR beta nucleotide sequences was sequenced per donor, of which 15% to 20% were non-productive. In the later analysis, no new phenotypic data were used to find candidate immune exposures; instead, reliance was placed on TCR beta sequences and their occurrence across donors. Every repertoire in the discovery cohort had been generated on one and the same sequencing platform. HLA typing covered class I and class II loci at four-digit resolution. Besides the first cohort of some 670 subjects, a separate validation cohort made up of over 95 different subjects was used.

Overall study results and their limits: The study listed 150 to 200 TCR beta chains as associated with cytomegalovirus. Most TCR sequences were observed very rarely across donors, whereas some public TCRs were present in many individuals. Because counts were too low, around 17 rarely observed V segments, including chromosome 9 orphons, were left out of the earlier analysis of a few hundred of the donors. HLA typing was unavailable for some donors at each locus, so association tests used only the typed subset. The classifier was reported to diagnose cytomegalovirus status with high specificity and sensitivity in both the original and validation cohorts. A later analysis associated about 17,000 TCR beta sequences with specific HLA alleles at a false discovery rate of 0.05. The authors suggested that the approach could potentially be extended to other disease states and immunological phenotypes. In a later genetic analysis, fewer N-insertions in productive TCRs were reported among donors in an Asian-associated ancestry cluster than the roughly 700-donor mean. A later analysis found that TCR association rates varied across HLA loci, with DRB1 alleles showing the most associated TCRs and HLA-C alleles the fewest. The only immune exposure information available for the cohort was CMV serostatus. Sequencing depth was assumed to be roughly uniform across donors in the presence/absence analyses, though that assumption may not hold. When HLA alleles, especially DR and DQ, strongly co-occurred, attributing TCR associations to individual alleles was difficult. Some IMGT-functional V segments, including TRBV6-2 and TRBV6-3, could not be distinguished by the 87-base-pair reads and were therefore excluded. In a later analysis, several top co-occurrence clusters were reported to appear linked to parvovirus B19, influenza, CMV and Epstein-Barr virus. An association between a missense DCLRE1C variant and V-gene and J-gene trimming of TCR beta chains was found in a later genetic analysis and replicated in an independent cohort. This cohort had only TCR beta chains sequenced, and the lack of alpha or paired-chain data limited which features could be detected. A further reported finding was that TCR beta sequences accurately predicted the HLA-A and HLA-B alleles for most subjects in the first cohort. A later analysis found that most CMV-associated TCR beta chains appeared HLA-restricted, with HLA associations seemingly driven largely by CMV exposure. A group of highly shared sequence variants was considered likely to be a technical artifact of the sequencing pipeline. Linkage disequilibrium might explain the correlated functional status among segregating V segments, but an unknown experimental factor could not be excluded. In a later analysis, HLA-associated TCR beta chains were found to be more clonally expanded and to have lower generation probabilities than equally common non-associated chains. In vitro tests confirmed that three of the cytomegalovirus-associated TCR beta chains recognize cytomegalovirus antigens. An earlier analysis of approximately 570 of the donors showed that most TCR beta V segments appeared in productive rearrangements either about 87% or about 30% of the time, which broadly matched IMGT annotations.

The library was prepared using the immunoSEQ multiplex PCR assay. The multiplex PCR relied on a mix of 60 forward primers for TCR Vbeta segments and 13 reverse primers for TCR Jbeta segments. Amplification of the CDR3 region of rearranged TCR beta genes was performed with a multiplex PCR assay on genomic DNA. The Illumina HiSeq System was used to sequence the amplified TCR beta libraries as 87-base-pair reads. The original methods were these. In a later analysis, some 80 million unique TCR beta chains were counted across the 666 repertoires, and about 10 million of these chains were shared by at least two donors. Raw reads were error-corrected and collapsed into unique sequences with a nearest-neighbor algorithm that merged closely related sequences to remove PCR and sequencing errors. CDR3 sequences were aligned to IMGT reference sequences to assign V, D and J gene segments. For a sequence to be retained, a match of at least six nucleotides was required to both a V gene segment and a J gene segment. Rearrangements were called productive when the CDR3 lacked stop codons and stayed in frame with V and J; all others were non-productive. CDR3 was defined according to IMGT convention as the region running from the second conserved V-encoded cysteine to the conserved J-encoded phenylalanine. The earlier analysis of more than 450 of the donors excluded sequences that lacked an unambiguous match to a single V gene segment. An earlier analysis of 587 of the donors classified V segments as functional when productive rearrangements were above 56.7% and as segregating when the standard deviation between donors was above 5%. A statistical classification framework was built to diagnose cytomegalovirus status from the catalog of TCR beta chain sequences. A later analysis assigned V and J genes by comparing TCR nucleotide sequences with IMGT/GENE-DB human TR gene sequences. A later analysis assigned CDR3 sequences and most-parsimonious VDJ recombination scenarios with the TCRdist pipeline. A later analysis defined each TCR beta chain by its CDR3 amino acid sequence plus V-gene family, and excluded reads lacking a unique V-gene family. A later analysis removed 592 highly shared, low-generation-probability nucleotide sequences to deal with suspected cross-contamination and a sequencing artifact. A later analysis calculated a clonal expansion index for each public chain from normalized within-repertoire ranks of inferred template counts. Generation probabilities in a later analysis came from a VDJ recombination model fitted to out-of-frame rearrangements, and those results were checked against IGoR. A later analysis scored TCR-TCR, TCR-HLA and TCR-CMV co-occurrence with hypergeometric tests, applying a repertoire-size bias correction to TCR pairs. False discovery rates were estimated in a later analysis by permuting HLA or CMV assignments 20 times. In a later analysis, co-occurring TCRs were grouped using DBSCAN, with TCRdist sequence similarity added in when clustering inside HLA-allele-positive subsets. Repertoires with fewer than 30,000 or more than 120,000 public chains, plus five repertoires with anomalous nucleotide sharing, were excluded from co-occurrence clustering. Sourced from immuneACCESS, this table was stored by TCRdb with only in-frame sequences that have V and J called. A share of the clones is absent; for the studies checked, an unresolved V gene accounts for under half, and the remainder has no known explanation. The V and J calls and the clone size are those of that table, but D and trimming were determined from the DNA. The sample yields under 200,000 clones; around 74% were counted once. About 1.3% of the sample rests with the top ten.

In total, roughly 670 healthy bone marrow donors made up the cohort. Cohort members were all nominally healthy when sampled, although unrecorded immune exposures were likely present. The donor tested CMV seronegative and was one of the 352 seronegative cohort members. A peripheral blood sample was provided by each donor, and peripheral blood mononuclear cells were used for TCR beta sequencing. Genomic DNA was extracted from the blood cell samples with the Qiagen DNeasy Blood Extraction Kit. Germline trimming: 5 bases from V, 4 bases from J; junction bases outside gene matches: 4. CDR3 length: 15 amino acids, cysteine to phenylalanine. Only the CDR3 part of the read is kept: 45 bases, read in frame from the first base. The germline V gene yields MNHEY for CDR1 and SVGAGI for CDR2.

This receptor was obtained from a woman aged 25 to 39 in good health and CMV-seronegative. Recombination linked TRBV6-5 to TRBJ1-6; TRBD1 aligns with 8 central bases. Material for sequencing was PBMCs. The DNA is TGTGCCAGCAGTCCACAGGGGGGTTATAATTCACCCCTCCACTTT. Its protein is CASSPQGGYNSPLHF.